This passage covers 26 T cell receptor beta chains from one sample sequenced in a study of regulatory T cells in long-lasting Graves disease. Arm-PCR of CDR3 regions and iRepertoire HTBI primers were used to build TCR beta libraries. Via MiXCR, TCRdb re-called the multiplex PCR reads, giving one row per CDR3 protein. The sample lists around 450,000 distinct CDR3 sequences, 15% occurring once. Time point specified: newly diagnosed GD, antithyroid drugs for less than 3 months. Generation of the TCR library employed RNA extracted from PBMCs. These same records also appear under a second study, on T cells in Graves' hyperthyroidism and ophthalmopathy.

This material consisted of peripheral blood mononuclear cells (PBMCs), taken at new diagnosis, from a patient treated with antithyroid drugs. The source is a woman in her forties with Graves disease.

At least ten counts were recorded for this clonotype. The DNA for the CDR3 is TGTGCCAGCACTCTAGCGGGAGGGCCGGCCTACAATGAGCAGTTCTTC. Amino acid sequence: CASTLAGGPAYNEQFF. V is TRBV27 and J is TRBJ2-1, with 12 bases identical to TRBD2. Germline values: CDR1 MNHEY, CDR2 SMNVEV (reference sequence). J lost 2 bases, V lost 7 bases, and 6 bases had no gene match. The CDR3 sequence is 16 residues long.

The gene calls are TRBV20-1 and TRBJ1-4; D gene unclear. Between the trimmed V and J ends, which lost 0 bases and 8 bases, there was a span of 13 bases. This CDR3 region has 14 residues. The V gene's germline CDR1 is DFQATT and CDR2 SNEGSKA (reference sequence). The DNA for the CDR3 is TGCAGTGCTAGAGATCCGCGGGAGGAAGAAAAACTGTTTTTT. Translation gives CSARDPREEEKLFF.

This clonotype has a single count. This chain's CDR3 is CASSPRPAGGPDTQYF. The CDR3 bases are TGTGCCAGCAGCCCGAGACCAGCGGGAGGCCCAGATACGCAGTATTTT. The chain carries TRBV11-3 and TRBJ2-3; 9 bases are shared with TRBD2. The germline CDR1 and CDR2 sequences are SGHNT and YENEEA. V lost 5 bases and J lost 4; bases outside the gene matches: 10. This CDR3 has 16 residues.

This clonotype was detected many times. The CDR3 DNA reads as TGTGCTAGTGGCCAACCACAGGGGATTAGCACAGATACGCAGTATTTT. This encodes CASGQPQGISTDTQYF. The chain recombines TRBV12-5 with TRBJ2-3; TRBD1 matches 7 bases. The CDR3 totals 16 residues. V dropped 6 bases and J dropped 0; count of bases not matched to a gene: 9. In germline, CDR1 is LGHNT, CDR2 FRNRAP.

This clonotype was detected a few times. V and J are TRBV4-3 and TRBJ1-1; possible D gene TRBD1, 5 bases. CDR3 length: 15 residues. Germline-derived CDR1 and CDR2 are LGHNA and YSLEER. V gave up 0 bases and J gave up 1 base, with 9 bases separating them. The CDR3 DNA reads as TGCGCCAGCAGCCAAGATTACGGGGGGAACACTGAAGCTTTCTTT. It is translated as CASSQDYGGNTEAFF.

This clonotype was seen many times. V gene TRBV3-1 combines with J gene TRBJ2-4; no firm D call. In germline, CDR1 is LGHDT, CDR2 YNNKEL (reference sequence). V gave up 1 base and J gave up 3 bases, with 10 bases separating them. The CDR3 covers 15 residues. CDR3 DNA sequence: TGTGCCAGCAGCCAAGGGGGTCTAGACAAAAACATTCAGTACTTC. Its protein is CASSQGGLDKNIQYF. Full variable domain (remainder filled in from reference TRBV3-1 and TRBJ2-4): DTAVSQTPKYLVTQMGNDKSIKCEQNLGHDTMYWYKQDSKKFLKIMFSYNNKELIINETVPNRFSPKSPDKAHLNLHINSLELGDSAVYFCASSQGGLDKNIQYFGAGTRLSVL.

Ten or more counts support this clonotype. The gene calls are TRBV7-8 and TRBJ1-1; D remains unclear. The CDR3 contains 13 residues. Trimming left V 5 bases short and J 7 bases short, with 14 bases between. Germline CDR1 reads SGHVS; CDR2 reads FQNEAQ. The CDR3 region has the DNA TGTGCCAGCAGCCCTCCCGCGACACTTGAAGCTTTCTTT. Residues: CASSPPATLEAFF. Filled out from reference TRBV7-8 and TRBJ1-1, the complete variable domain reads GAGVSQSPRYKVAKRGQDVALRCDPISGHVSLFWYQQALGQGPEFLTYFQNEAQLDKSGLPSDRFFAERPEGSVSTLKIQRTQQEDSAVYLCASSPPATLEAFFGQGTRLTVV.

The chain combines TRBV5-1 with TRBJ2-5; D is possibly TRBD1 (5 bases). Germline loops: CDR1 SGHRS, CDR2 YFSETQ. CDR3 size: 15 residues. V shed 4 bases and J shed 0 bases, with 13 bases lying between them. The CDR3 here is CASSPDHRNQETQYF. CDR3 coding DNA: TGCGCCAGCAGCCCAGACCACAGGAACCAAGAGACCCAGTACTTC.

This clonotype has a count of ten or more. This chain links TRBV11-2 with TRBJ2-3, with D perhaps matching TRBD2 (5 bases). V was clipped by 4 bases and J by 1 base, with 15 bases between them. The CDR3 loop spans 16 amino acids. Germline V lookup: CDR1 SGHAT, CDR2 FQNNGV. CDR3 bases: TGTGCCAGCAGCTCACGACCGACCGGGGGCACAGATACGCAGTATTTT. Translated, it gives CASSSRPTGGTDTQYF.

This clonotype was seen repeatedly, ten times or more. The V gene is TRBV11-3, the J gene TRBJ1-1; TRBD1 matches 7 bases. Germline V gives CDR1 SGHNT, CDR2 YENEEA. V was clipped by 5 bases and J by 0 bases; unmatched bases: 9. The CDR3 contains 16 residues. DNA for the CDR3: TGTGCCAGCAGCCATAGACAGGGTAGTTTGAACACTGAAGCTTTCTTT. Residues: CASSHRQGSLNTEAFF.

This clonotype was recorded a few times. A much larger clone sits a single nucleotide away, making a read error possible. The V and J genes are TRBV28 and TRBJ1-5, with 9 bases that match TRBD1. The CDR3 covers 15 residues. Germline values: CDR1 MDHEN, CDR2 SYDVKM. The V segment lost 7 bases and the J segment 6 bases; nucleotides outside the gene matches: 10. The CDR3 region has the DNA TGTGCCAGCACTACGGGGACAGGGAGATCTCAGCCCCAGCATTTT. Amino acid sequence: CASTTGTGRSQPQHF.

This clonotype was seen ten or more times. This rearrangement joins TRBV12-3 or TRBV12-4 to TRBJ2-2; 9 bases match TRBD1. With V trimmed by 2 bases and J by 5 bases, 3 bases remained unmatched. The CDR3 contains 15 residues. The CDR3 DNA reads as TGTGCCAGCAGTTTAAGGGGACAGGGAACCGGGGAGCTGTTTTTT. The encoded protein is CASSLRGQGTGELFF.

This clonotype was detected ten times or more. A junction end diverges from the germline sequence, so it may reflect a read error. This chain connects TRBV9 to TRBJ1-1; D is perhaps TRBD1 (6 bases). CDR1 SGDLS and CDR2 YYNGEE come from the germline V gene. There are 14 residues in the CDR3. In DNA form, the CDR3 reads TGTGCCAGCACCGTAGGGGGAGGGAACACTGAAGCTTTCTTT. Protein: CASTVGGGNTEAFF.

About this clonotype itself: A read error is the likely source, as a far larger clone sits one nucleotide away. The chain carries TRBV6-1 and TRBJ1-1; D is ambiguous. The germline V gene encodes CDR1 MNHNS and CDR2 SASEGT. This CDR3 has 13 amino acids. V lost 7 bases, J lost 1 base, and 10 bases lay in between. CDR3 sequence (DNA): TGTGCCAGCACCGGTCCGCAGAACACTGAAGCTTTCTTT. Translation: CASTGPQNTEAFF.

This clonotype has a count of ten or more. The V gene is TRBV19, the J gene TRBJ2-5, with TRBD2 as a possible D gene (7 bases). Per the germline V gene, CDR1 is LNHDA and CDR2 is SQIVND (reference sequence). The germline V and J ends were trimmed by 3 bases and 2 bases, with 13 bases remaining between them. The CDR3 consists of 15 residues. The CDR3 loop is CASSMLGGRQETQYF. DNA of the CDR3: TGTGCCAGTAGTATGTTGGGGGGGCGGCAAGAGACCCAGTACTTC.

This clonotype was observed a handful of times. The gene calls are TRBV6-1 and TRBJ2-2; TRBD2 matches 7 bases. V shed 7 bases, J shed 3 bases, and the junction held 8 bases outside the gene matches. The CDR3 length is 15 residues. The V gene's germline CDR1 is MNHNS and CDR2 SASEGT. The chain's CDR3 is CASTGGAGDTGELFF. In nucleotides, the CDR3 is TGTGCCAGCACGGGAGGTGCTGGTGACACCGGGGAGCTGTTTTTT.

This clonotype appeared many times. This chain links TRBV5-4 with TRBJ2-7, with 9 nucleotides matching TRBD2. J gave up 4 bases and V 4 bases, and 12 bases lay outside the gene matches. CDR1 is SGHNT, CDR2 YYREEE, per germline (reference sequence). This CDR3 comprises 16 residues. The CDR3 region is CASSQIGASGIYEQYF. The CDR3 bases are TGTGCCAGCAGCCAAATTGGCGCTAGCGGGATTTACGAGCAGTACTTC.

This clonotype was found many times. The rearrangement links TRBV27 to TRBJ2-1; D not certain. The germline V gene encodes CDR1 MNHEY and CDR2 SMNVEV (reference sequence). The CDR3 is 16 amino acids. Trimming left V 2 bases short and J 1 base short, with 12 bases between. In DNA form, the CDR3 reads TGTGCCAGCAGTTTAATAAAGGGTAATTCCTACAATGAGCAGTTCTTC. Its translation is CASSLIKGNSYNEQFF.

In this sample, this clonotype turned up many times. The genes are TRBV7-3 and TRBJ2-3; 8 nucleotides align to TRBD2. CDR1 is SGHTA and CDR2 is FQGTGA in the germline V gene. Trimming took 2 bases from V and 2 from J; bases not matched to a gene: 9. CDR3 length: 17 amino acids. DNA of the CDR3: TGTGCCAGCAGCTTACTTTTCAGCGGGGGCGACACAGATACGCAGTATTTT. Residues: CASSLLFSGGDTDTQYF.

This clonotype was seen repeatedly, ten times or more. J is TRBJ2-5 and V is TRBV19; 15 positions agree with TRBD2. Trimming took 3 bases from V and 5 from J; bases not matched to a gene: 4. This CDR3 has 16 residues. Germline-derived CDR1 and CDR2 are LNHDA and SQIVND (reference sequence). CDR3 DNA sequence: TGTGCCAGTAGTATCGGACTAGCGGGAGGGCGGGAGACCCAGTACTTC. It translates to CASSIGLAGGRETQYF.

This clonotype has a handful of counts. The chain recombines TRBV6-1 with TRBJ2-3, with 10 bases fitting TRBD1. The junction had 21 bases not matched to a gene; V was cut back by 6 bases and J by 6 bases. Germline CDR1 is MNHNS and CDR2 is SASEGT. The CDR3 is 19 amino acids. The CDR3 coding sequence is TGTGCCAGCAGGCCCGGGACAGGGGATGATGTCCCCACCTGGGATACGCAGTATTTT. It translates to CASRPGTGDDVPTWDTQYF.

This clonotype was seen at least ten times. V gene TRBV11-2 combines with J gene TRBJ2-7, with D perhaps matching TRBD1 (6 bases). CDR3 size: 14 residues. V was trimmed by 5 bases and J by 1 base, leaving 12 bases between them. CDR1 and CDR2 (germline): SGHAT, FQNNGV. The CDR3 nucleotides are TGTGCCAGCAGCCTCGACAGGATTTCCTACGAGCAGTACTTC. Translating it yields CASSLDRISYEQYF.

The sample holds many counts of this clonotype. The J gene is TRBJ1-2, the V gene TRBV18, with 8 nucleotides matching TRBD1. There are 15 residues in the CDR3. CDR1 and CDR2 from the germline V gene are KGHSH and LQKENI. V dropped 3 bases and J dropped 5; count of bases not matched to a gene: 8. The CDR3 DNA reads TGTGCCAGCTCACCTTCGACAGGGGACGTTTATGGCTACACCTTC. It encodes CASSPSTGDVYGYTF.

This chain connects TRBV9 to TRBJ2-2, with a weak D call TRBD2 (6 bases). The CDR3 is 15 residues long. V dropped 4 bases and J dropped 7 bases, with 17 bases sitting between them. Germline V lookup: CDR1 SGDLS, CDR2 YYNGEE. The CDR3 nucleotides read TGTGCCAGCAGCCTAGACCTTAAAGCGGGCGGGGAGCTGTTTTTT. Its protein product is CASSLDLKAGGELFF. The whole variable domain, remainder taken from reference TRBV9 and TRBJ2-2, is DSGVTQTPKHLITATGQRVTLRCSPRSGDLSVYWYQQSLDQGLQFLIQYYNGEERAKGNILERFSAQQFPDLHSELNLSSLELGDSALYFCASSLDLKAGGELFFGEGSRLTVL.

This clonotype has at least ten counts. The chain is built from TRBV12-5 and TRBJ2-3, with 7 bases matching TRBD2. Germline lookup yields CDR1 LGHNT and CDR2 FRNRAP. The CDR3 is made up of 16 amino acids. V lost 3 bases to trimming and J lost 5 bases; unmatched junction nucleotides: 11. The CDR3 sequence is CASGLGGSGSGDTQYF. In nucleotides, the CDR3 is TGTGCTAGTGGTTTAGGCGGGAGTGGAAGTGGAGATACGCAGTATTTT.

In this sample, this clonotype turned up many times. The chain has TRBV27 and TRBJ2-6; 8 nucleotides line up with TRBD2. CDR3 size: 17 residues. Looked up from germline, CDR1 is MNHEY and CDR2 is SMNVEV (reference sequence). V gave up 3 bases and J gave up 0 bases; unmatched junction bases: 4. This CDR3 reads CASSFGGVGSGANVLTF. As DNA, the CDR3 is TGTGCCAGCAGTTTCGGGGGGGTTGGCTCTGGGGCCAACGTCCTGACTTTC.